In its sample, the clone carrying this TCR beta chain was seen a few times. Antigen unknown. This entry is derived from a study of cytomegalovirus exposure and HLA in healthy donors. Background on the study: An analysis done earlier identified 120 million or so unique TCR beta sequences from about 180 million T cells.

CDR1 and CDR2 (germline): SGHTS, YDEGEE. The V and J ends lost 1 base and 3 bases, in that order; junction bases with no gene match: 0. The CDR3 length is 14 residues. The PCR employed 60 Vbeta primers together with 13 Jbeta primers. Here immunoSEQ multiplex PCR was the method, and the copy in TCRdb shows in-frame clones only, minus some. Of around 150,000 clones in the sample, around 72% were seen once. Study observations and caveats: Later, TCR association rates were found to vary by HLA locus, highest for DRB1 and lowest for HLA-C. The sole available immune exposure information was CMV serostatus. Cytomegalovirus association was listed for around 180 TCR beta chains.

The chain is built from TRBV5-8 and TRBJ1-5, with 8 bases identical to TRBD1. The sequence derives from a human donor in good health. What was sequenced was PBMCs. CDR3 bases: TGTGCCAGCAGCTTGCAGGGGGCCAATCAGCCCCAGCATTTT. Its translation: CASSLQGANQPQHF. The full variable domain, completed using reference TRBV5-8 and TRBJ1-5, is EAGVTQSPTHLIKTRGQQATLRCSPISGHTSVYWYQQALGLGLQFLLWYDEGEERNRGNFPPRFSGRQFPNYSSELNVNALELEDSALYLCASSLQGANQPQHFGDGTRLSIL.